Below are 3 T cell receptor beta chains sequenced from a single sample in a study of blood T cells in healthy people across ages. A second roughly 6 to 12 cycle PCR used barcoded and J-beta primers. Via MiXCR, TCRdb re-called the 5' RACE reads, giving one row per CDR3 protein. Among 730,000 or so distinct CDR3 sequences, about 42% were seen once, and the ten largest hold 20% to 25%. The material sequenced was blood. The source is a woman aged 55-70 years in good health.

The chain couples TRBV7-2 to TRBJ2-7, with 9 positions matching TRBD1. The germline V gene has CDR1 SGHTA and CDR2 FQGNSA. The CDR3 runs to 18 residues. V trimming: 1 base; J trimming: 3 bases; junction bases outside the gene matches: 13. This chain's CDR3 is CASSLVAGQGAALYEQYF. The CDR3 nucleotides read TGTGCCAGCAGCTTAGTGGCGGGACAGGGAGCGGCTCTCTACGAGCAGTACTTC.

This chain links TRBV3-1 with TRBJ2-2, with 14 bases lining up with TRBD2. The germline CDR1 and CDR2 sequences are LGHDT and YNNKEL (reference sequence). J was trimmed by 8 bases and V by 4 bases; bases with no gene match: 6. There are 16 residues in the CDR3. This CDR3 reads CASSRGLAGGAGELFF. CDR3 sequence (DNA): TGTGCCAGCAGCCGAGGACTAGCGGGGGGAGCTGGGGAGCTGTTTTTT.

This clonotype was seen a few times. This chain connects TRBV20-1 to TRBJ2-7; D is uncertain. Between the trimmed V and J ends, which lost 4 bases and 4 bases, there was a span of 14 bases. The germline V gene encodes CDR1 DFQATT and CDR2 SNEGSKA (reference sequence). CDR3 length equals 13 residues. In DNA, the CDR3 is TGCAGTGCTACTGTCGGCACCAAGTACGAGCAGTACTTC. It specifies CSATVGTKYEQYF.